The 23 T cell receptor beta chains below were found in one sample sequenced in a study of identical twins. TCRdb processed the 5' RACE reads anew with MiXCR; each CDR3 protein has one entry. The table has about 890,000 distinct CDR3 sequences, roughly an eighth seen once. In addition, the sample was reused for a study of yellow fever vaccine responses in identical twins.

The sequenced sample was PBMCs. These receptors were taken from a woman younger than 30 in good health.

This chain links TRBV12-3 or TRBV12-4 with TRBJ2-7; TRBD1 matches 8 bases. After removal of 2 bases from V and 3 bases from J, the junction contained 9 bases not matched to a gene. This CDR3 contains 16 residues. The CDR3 loop is CASSLLSRGRHYEQYF. The CDR3 DNA follows: TGTGCCAGCAGTTTATTGAGCAGGGGGCGGCACTACGAGCAGTACTTC.

The gene calls are TRBV5-1 and TRBJ2-1; 12 bases are a match to TRBD1. CDR1 is SGHRS and CDR2 is YFSETQ in the germline V gene. The junction had 2 bases not matched to a gene; V was cut back by 5 bases and J by 8 bases. The CDR3 is made up of 13 amino acids. The chain's CDR3 is CASRGQGAYEQFF. Written as DNA, the CDR3 is TGCGCCAGCAGGGGACAGGGGGCATATGAGCAGTTCTTC.

This clonotype was recorded at least ten times. The J gene is TRBJ2-3, the V gene TRBV20-1; D is unresolved. The CDR3 sequence is 12 residues long. The ends were cut back, 6 bases at V and 4 bases at J, with 11 bases in the middle. Germline V gives CDR1 DFQATT, CDR2 SNEGSKA (reference sequence). CDR3 in amino acids: CSAQPGADTQYF. The CDR3 nucleotides read TGCAGTGCGCAACCAGGCGCAGATACGCAGTATTTT.

The rearrangement links TRBV21-1 to TRBJ2-7; the table assigns TRBD2, which was not confirmed against the DNA. TRBV21-1 is a listed pseudogene. The length of the CDR3 is 15 residues. In nucleotides, the CDR3 is TGTGCCAGCAGCCAGGAGGGTGAGTTATCCTACGAGCAGTACGTC. This gives the protein CASSQEGELSYEQYV.

The rearrangement links TRBV2 to TRBJ2-5; the match to TRBD1 covers 7 bases. V lost 6 bases and J lost 5; bases outside the gene matches: 9. The CDR3 contains 14 residues. Germline values: CDR1 SNHLY, CDR2 FYNNEI. The CDR3 region has the DNA TGTGCCAGCAGAGCCCGACAGGGCAGGGAGACCCAGTACTTC. The encoded protein is CASRARQGRETQYF.

This clonotype occurred many times. The V and J genes are TRBV27 and TRBJ2-7; 12 positions agree with TRBD1. V gave up 7 bases and J gave up 4 bases; unmatched junction bases: 2. The germline V gene has CDR1 MNHEY and CDR2 SMNVEV (reference sequence). This CDR3 spans 13 amino acids. The CDR3: CASTGQGAYEQYF. DNA of the CDR3: TGTGCCAGCACGGGACAGGGGGCGTACGAGCAGTACTTC.

This chain joins TRBV5-1 and TRBJ2-2; maybe TRBD1 (5 bases). Germline V gives CDR1 SGHRS, CDR2 YFSETQ. Trimming shortened V by 6 bases and J by 0 bases, and 9 bases separated the two germline ends. The CDR3 has 14 residues. DNA of the CDR3: TGCGCCAGCAAGGACAAAGCGAACACCGGGGAGCTGTTTTTT. Translated: CASKDKANTGELFF.

This clonotype has just one count. CDR3 coding DNA: TGCAGTGCTAGACGCGGACCTCTCTCCTACAATGAGCAGTTCTTC. This encodes CSARRGPLSYNEQFF. This chain joins TRBV20-1 and TRBJ2-1; no clear D. The CDR3 is 15 residues long. From germline, CDR1 is DFQATT and CDR2 SNEGSKA (reference sequence). V lost 2 bases and J 0 bases, leaving 11 bases between the germline ends.

The V and J genes are TRBV7-9 and TRBJ2-1, with D tentatively TRBD2 (6 bases). CDR1 and CDR2 (germline): SEHNR, FQNEAQ (reference sequence). CDR3 length: 14 residues. The V and J ends lost 6 bases and 4 bases respectively, with 13 bases between them. The CDR3 sequence is CASREGFQYNEQFF. CDR3 nucleotides: TGTGCCAGCAGGGAGGGGTTCCAATACAATGAGCAGTTCTTC.

V gene TRBV4-1 combines with J gene TRBJ1-4; D gene ambiguous. The germline V and J ends were trimmed by 1 base and 6 bases, with 9 bases remaining between them. CDR3 length equals 14 residues. Germline CDR1 is MGHRA and CDR2 is YSYEKL. The CDR3 protein is CASSQVMVYEKLFF. Here the CDR3 DNA reads TGCGCCAGCAGCCAAGTGATGGTTTATGAAAAACTGTTTTTT.

The V and J genes are TRBV12-3 or TRBV12-4 and TRBJ2-5; D possibly corresponds to TRBD2 (6 bases). CDR3 length: 15 amino acids. Trimming took off 6 bases at V and 5 bases at J, with 19 bases between the two ends. DNA for the CDR3: TGTGCCAGCAGCCATGATCTAGCGAAGTGGGAGACCCAGTACTTC. Translation: CASSHDLAKWETQYF.

The table lists this clonotype with a few counts. The chain employs TRBV12-3 or TRBV12-4 and TRBJ2-3; TRBD1 is a possible D gene (5 bases). The CDR3 consists of 15 residues. V was pared by 4 bases and J by 2 bases, with 13 bases between. CDR3 residues: CASSSRRTHTDTQYF. The CDR3 bases are TGTGCCAGCAGTTCCAGAAGGACACACACAGATACGCAGTATTTT.

This clonotype was seen only a few times. The chain combines TRBV5-1 with TRBJ1-2, with TRBD1 as a possible D gene (5 bases). The V and J ends lost 0 bases and 13 bases respectively, with 13 bases between them. The CDR3 consists of 12 residues. The germline gives CDR1 SGHRS, CDR2 YFSETQ. CDR3 amino acids: CASSLEYSGLTF. The DNA of the CDR3 is TGCGCCAGCAGCTTGGAGTATTCAGGGCTCACCTTC.

This sequence joins TRBV7-6 and TRBJ2-7; the match to TRBD1 covers 7 bases. The CDR3 covers 16 residues. Germline V gene data show CDR1 as SGHVS and CDR2 as FNYEAQ. V shed 5 bases and J 2 bases; nucleotides not matched to a gene: 12. CDR3 region: CASSPPGTAPAYEQYV. The CDR3 DNA sequence: TGTGCCAGCAGCCCCCCCGGGACAGCACCTGCCTACGAGCAGTACGTC.

This chain joins TRBV11-2 and TRBJ2-1; D is unresolved. Between the trimmed V and J ends, which lost 3 bases and 6 bases, there was a span of 15 bases. CDR3 length equals 15 residues. Germline V gives CDR1 SGHAT, CDR2 FQNNGV. The CDR3 bases are TGTGCCAGCAGCTTCTTCCCACTTGGGGTCAATGAGCAGTTCTTC. Translating gives CASSFFPLGVNEQFF.

The J gene is TRBJ2-1, the V gene TRBV6-2 or TRBV6-3; 10 bases match TRBD2. V gave up 7 bases and J gave up 7 bases; unmatched junction bases: 7. Germline assignment: CDR1 MNHEY and CDR2 SVGEGT. The CDR3 has 14 amino acids. The CDR3 here is CASNGLAERNEQFF. The CDR3 DNA is TGTGCCAGCAACGGACTAGCGGAACGGAATGAGCAGTTCTTC.

V gene TRBV27 combines with J gene TRBJ1-1, with 8 bases fitting TRBD1. The CDR3 is 16 amino acids. Germline V gene data show CDR1 as MNHEY and CDR2 as SMNVEV (reference sequence). Trimming took 5 bases from V and 3 from J; bases not matched to a gene: 11. CDR3 DNA: TGTGCCAGCAGTCCAAGCGGACAGGGAGCCCACACTGAAGCTTTCTTT. Translated, it gives CASSPSGQGAHTEAFF.

This clonotype was counted a few times. The chain employs TRBV6-4 and TRBJ1-5; the D gene is possibly TRBD1 (5 bases). CDR1 is MRHNA, CDR2 SNTAGT, per germline. The CDR3 sequence is 14 residues long. Trimming took off 7 bases at V and 1 base at J, with 11 bases between the two ends. CDR3 nucleotide sequence: TGTGCCAGCAATCCTCGGGACAGCAATCAGCCCCAGCATTTT. This codes for CASNPRDSNQPQHF.

This clonotype was detected a few times. The chain joins TRBV5-4 to TRBJ2-2, with D uncertain. In germline, CDR1 is SGHNT, CDR2 YYREEE (reference sequence). The CDR3 covers 14 residues. Trimming removed 1 base at V and 7 bases at J, with 11 bases between. The CDR3 sequence is CASSLIDGVGELFF. As DNA, the CDR3 is TGTGCCAGCAGCTTGATAGACGGCGTCGGGGAGCTGTTTTTT.

This clonotype has only a few counts. This chain joins TRBV21-1 and TRBJ2-4; the table's D gene call, TRBD1, was not cross checked with the DNA. TRBV21-1 is annotated as a pseudogene. The CDR3 consists of 15 residues. The CDR3 region is CASYQNRDTKHIQYF. CDR3 in DNA: TGTGCCAGCTACCAGAACCGGGACACAAAACACATTCAGTACTTC.

This clonotype has more than one count but fewer than ten. The chain couples TRBV4-1 to TRBJ2-1, with 11 bases that match TRBD2. The junction had 4 bases not matched to a gene; V was cut back by 2 bases and J by 7 bases. From germline, CDR1 is MGHRA and CDR2 YSYEKL. The CDR3 sequence is 15 residues long. The DNA of the CDR3 is TGCGCCAGCAGCCAACTGGGACTAGCGGCGAATGAGCAGTTCTTC. Translated, it gives CASSQLGLAANEQFF.

This clonotype turned up a few times. Compared with germline, one end of the junction differs, possibly owing to a read error. The chain joins TRBV3-1 to TRBJ2-3; 8 bases fit TRBD1. CDR3 size: 12 residues. Germline CDR1 reads LGHDT; CDR2 reads YNNKEL (reference sequence). The CDR3 loop is CASSQDRVRSIF. CDR3 nucleotides: TGTGCCAGCAGCCAGGACAGGGTGCGCAGTATTTTT.

The sample holds a few counts of this clonotype. The chain couples TRBV12-3 or TRBV12-4 to TRBJ2-3; possibly TRBD2 for D (6 bases). The length of the CDR3 is 14 residues. Trimming pared 6 bases from V and 6 bases from J, leaving 16 bases between. As DNA, the CDR3 is TGTGCCAGCAGATCCAGGGAGGCCTCCGATACGCAGTATTTT. This translates into CASRSREASDTQYF.